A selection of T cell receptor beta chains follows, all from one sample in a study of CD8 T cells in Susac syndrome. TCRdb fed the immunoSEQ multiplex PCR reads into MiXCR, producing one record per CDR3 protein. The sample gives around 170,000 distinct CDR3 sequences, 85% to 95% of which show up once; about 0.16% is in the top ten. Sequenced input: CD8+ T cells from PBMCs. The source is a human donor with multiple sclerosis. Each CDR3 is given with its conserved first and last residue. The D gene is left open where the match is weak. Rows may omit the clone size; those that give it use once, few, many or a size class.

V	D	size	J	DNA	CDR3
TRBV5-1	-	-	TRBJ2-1	TGCGCCAGCAGCCTGATGCAGGGGTCAATCTCCTACAATGAGCAGTTCTTC	CASSLMQGSISYNEQFF
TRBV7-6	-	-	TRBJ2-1	TGTGCCAGCAGCTTAGAAGGACAGTTCTTC	CASSLEGQFF
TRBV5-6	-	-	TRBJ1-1	TGTGCCAGCAGCTTGGACGGGGGCCGGGGAGCTTTCTTT	CASSLDGGRGAFF
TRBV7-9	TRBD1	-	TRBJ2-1	TGTGCCAGCAGTTTCGGACAGGGGGCTGAGGAGCAGTTCTTC	CASSFGQGAEEQFF
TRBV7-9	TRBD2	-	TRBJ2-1	TGTGCCAGCAGCAAAATAGGGACTAGCGGAAGGTCCTACAATGAGCAGTTCTTC	CASSKIGTSGRSYNEQFF
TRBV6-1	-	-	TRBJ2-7	TGTGCCAGCGAGGACACCTACGAGCAGTACTTC	CASEDTYEQYF
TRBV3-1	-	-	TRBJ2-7	TGTGCCAGCAGCCAAGTGAACGGTTCCTACTACGAGCAGTACTTC	CASSQVNGSYYEQYF
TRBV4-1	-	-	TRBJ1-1	TGCGCCAGCAGCTTTTGGACGACCCTGGGGAACACTGAAGCTTTCTTT	CASSFWTTLGNTEAFF
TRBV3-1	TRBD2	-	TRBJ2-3	TGTGCCAGCAGCCAAGACCTGGGACTAGCGGGTTTCACAGATACGCAGTATTTT	CASSQDLGLAGFTDTQYF
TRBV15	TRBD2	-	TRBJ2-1	TGTGCCACCGTCGGGACTAGCGGGAGGGATGGGCAGTTCTTC	CATVGTSGRDGQFF
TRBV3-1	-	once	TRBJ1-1	TGTGCCAGCAGCCAAGGGATGGGGGTGGCAGCTTTCTTT	CASSQGMGVAAFF
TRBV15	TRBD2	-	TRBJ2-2	TGTGCCACCAGCAAGGGCGGGAGTAACACCGGGGAGCTGTTTTTT	CATSKGGSNTGELFF
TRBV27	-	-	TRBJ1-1	TGTGCCAGCAGTTTTACCCGACGGAACACTGAAGCTTTCTTT	CASSFTRRNTEAFF
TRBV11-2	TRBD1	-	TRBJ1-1	TGTGCCAGCAGCCTCGACAGGGTTGGGAACACTGAAGCTTTCTTT	CASSLDRVGNTEAFF
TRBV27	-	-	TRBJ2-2	TGTGCCAGCAGTTTATCGACGGCAGCGGCAATCACCGGGGAGCTGTTTTTT	CASSLSTAAAITGELFF
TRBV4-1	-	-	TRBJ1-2	TGCGCCAGCAGCCAAGATCAACCCGGGACGGCCTATGGCTACACCTTC	CASSQDQPGTAYGYTF
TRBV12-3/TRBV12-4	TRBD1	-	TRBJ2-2	TGTGCCAGCAGTTTAGGACAGGGAGTCACCGGGGAGCTGTTTTTT	CASSLGQGVTGELFF
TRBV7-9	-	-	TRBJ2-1	TGTGCCAGCAGAACCGTCGACAGCACCTACAATGAGCAGTTCTTC	CASRTVDSTYNEQFF
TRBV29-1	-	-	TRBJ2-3	TGCAGCGTTGATTTGGGAGACCTTGATACGCAGTATTTT	CSVDLGDLDTQYF
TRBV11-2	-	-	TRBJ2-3	TGTGCCAGCAGCTTACGCGGGGGCACGCCAGATACGCAGTATTTT	CASSLRGGTPDTQYF
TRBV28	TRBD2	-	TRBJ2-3	TGTGCCAGCAGCCAGCGGGAGGGGGGGACAGATACGCAGTATTTT	CASSQREGGTDTQYF
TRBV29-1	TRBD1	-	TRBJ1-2	TGCAGCGGACCGACAGGGGATGGCTACACCTTC	CSGPTGDGYTF
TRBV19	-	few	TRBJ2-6	TGTGCCAGTACTGGGGCCAACGTCCTGACTTTC	CASTGANVLTF
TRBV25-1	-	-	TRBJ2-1	TGTGCCAGCAGTGGTCGGAACAGAGAAATCTCCTACAATGAGCAGTTCTTC	CASSGRNREISYNEQFF
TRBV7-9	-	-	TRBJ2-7	TGTGCCAGCAGCCCTCCAGGGGTCTACGAGCAGTACTTC	CASSPPGVYEQYF
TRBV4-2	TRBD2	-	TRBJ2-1	TGTGCCAGCAGCCGGACTAGCGGGGTTAACAATGAGCAGTTCTTC	CASSRTSGVNNEQFF
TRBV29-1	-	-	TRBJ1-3	TGCAGCGCCCTACAGGGAAACACCATATATTTT	CSALQGNTIYF
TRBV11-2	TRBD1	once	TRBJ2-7	TGTGCCAGCAGGCATTCCTGGGACAGGGGGAGATACGAGCAGTACTTC	CASRHSWDRGRYEQYF
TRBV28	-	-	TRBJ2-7	TGTGCCAGCAGGTATCGATCTTTCGAGCAGTACTTC	CASRYRSFEQYF